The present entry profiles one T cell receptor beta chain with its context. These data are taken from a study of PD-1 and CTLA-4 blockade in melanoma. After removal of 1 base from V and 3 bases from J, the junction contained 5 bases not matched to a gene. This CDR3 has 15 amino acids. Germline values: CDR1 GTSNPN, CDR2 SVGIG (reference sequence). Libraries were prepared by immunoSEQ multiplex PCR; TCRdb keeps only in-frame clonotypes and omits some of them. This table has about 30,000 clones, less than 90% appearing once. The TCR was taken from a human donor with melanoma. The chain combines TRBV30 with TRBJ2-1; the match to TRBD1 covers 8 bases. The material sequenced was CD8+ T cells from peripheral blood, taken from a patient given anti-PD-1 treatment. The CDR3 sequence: CAWSDRGAFYNEQFF. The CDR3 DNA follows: TGTGCCTGGAGTGACAGGGGGGCTTTCTACAATGAGCAGTTCTTC.